This T cell receptor (beta chain) was sequenced in a study of cytomegalovirus exposure and HLA in healthy donors (dated by TCRdb to about 2017). For context, the study as a whole: The approximately 710 repertoires of the first cohort and the approximately 130 validation repertoires were produced on the same platform, according to a later analysis. The study was designed to test whether signatures of past pathogen exposure could be identified by cataloging public T cell receptors. In addition to the first cohort of roughly 670 subjects, a separate validation cohort of approximately 110 different subjects was used. High-throughput TCR immunosequencing, statistical association of individual TCRs with disease status, and machine learning were combined to predict cytomegalovirus infection status. General study outcomes and caveats: In a later analysis, TCRs clustered in the first cohort were found to also tend to co-occur in the roughly 130 validation repertoires, with 94% of cluster scores above 0. The validation cohort had no HLA typing available for a later analysis, so co-occurrence within that cohort was assessed over all 120 or so repertoires. In vitro tests confirmed that a few of the cytomegalovirus-associated TCR beta chains recognize cytomegalovirus antigens. The authors suggested that the approach could potentially be extended to other disease states and immunological phenotypes. Most TCR sequences were seen in very few donors, while some public TCRs were found in many individuals. Cytomegalovirus status was reported to be diagnosed by the classifier with high specificity and sensitivity in both the original and validation cohorts. In the study, some 160 TCR beta chains were listed as associated with cytomegalovirus.

The library relied on the immunoSEQ multiplex PCR assay. Per the source publication's procedure: To diagnose cytomegalovirus status from the catalog of TCR beta chain sequences, a statistical classification framework was built. Entries here come from immuneACCESS through TCRdb and include only in-frame sequences with V and J called. Some clones fail to appear in such tables; in the studies checked, an unresolved V gene covers under half of the shortfall, and the cause of the remainder is unknown. The D gene and trimming were derived from the DNA, and the V and J assignments and clone size from that table. The sample table lists approximately 100,000 clones, approximately 90% of them with a count of one. Together, the top ten hold 1.8% of the sample. Separate from the approximately 700-subject first cohort, the validation cohort of about 130 subjects was the group to which the donors belonged. CDR1 and CDR2 (SGHNT, YYREEE) derive from the germline V gene (reference sequence). The CDR3, cysteine through phenylalanine, is 17 amino acids long. The CDR3 DNA has 51 bases and is translated from base 1. V is cut back by 4 bases and J by 2 bases, with 9 bases in the junction unmatched.

In regard to this clone: Its binding antigen is unknown. The record has no base qualities; no much larger clone is one base away.

The V gene is TRBV5-4 and the J gene is TRBJ2-3, with 11 junctional bases fitting TRBD2. Sequenced input: PBMCs. This clonotype originated in a woman in her late teens or twenties in good health and CMV-seropositive. The DNA sequence is TGTGCCAGCAGCAAATATAGCGGGGGGGTCATCACAGATACGCAGTATTTT. Translated, this gives CASSKYSGGVITDTQYF.